Listed below are T cell receptor beta chains from one sample, sequenced in a study of response to subunit inactivated influenza vaccine. TCRdb reanalysed the RT-PCR reads using MiXCR and keeps one entry per CDR3 protein. The table includes about 240,000 distinct CDR3 sequences, less than 15% detected once. This specimen consisted of non-naive T cells sorted from PBMCs, obtained 14 to 15 days before vaccination. All receptors derive from a man aged 50-60 years who received an inactivated influenza vaccine. Each CDR3 is given with its conserved first and last residue. The D gene is left open where the match is weak. The size of a clone is reported for some rows only, either as once, few or many, or as a class for expanded clones.

clone size: few
V gene: TRBV15
D gene: NA
J gene: TRBJ2-3
CDR3 DNA: TGTGCCACCAGCAGAGTAACTCGCACAGATACGCAGTATTTT
CDR3 protein: CATSRVTRTDTQYF

clone size: many
V gene: TRBV2
D gene: NA
J gene: TRBJ1-2
CDR3 DNA: TGTGCCAGACTATTGGGGCCTAACTATGGCTACACCTTC
CDR3 protein: CARLLGPNYGYTF

clone size: NA
V gene: TRBV5-8
D gene: TRBD2
J gene: TRBJ2-6
CDR3 DNA: TGTGCCATGGGCCGGGGGGAGGCCAACGTCCTGACTTTC
CDR3 protein: CAMGRGEANVLTF

clone size: NA
V gene: TRBV29-1
D gene: NA
J gene: TRBJ1-2
CDR3 DNA: TGCAGCGTTGAAGATCAGGGAGAGAGTTATGGCTACACCTTC
CDR3 protein: CSVEDQGESYGYTF

clone size: few
V gene: TRBV3-1
D gene: TRBD2
J gene: TRBJ2-7
CDR3 DNA: TGTGCCAGCAGCCAGGGGGGAGGGGACCAGTACTTC
CDR3 protein: CASSQGGGDQYF

clone size: NA
V gene: TRBV20-1
D gene: TRBD2
J gene: TRBJ2-1
CDR3 DNA: TGCAGTGCGCCGGGACTAGGGAGAGATAATGAGCAGTTCTTC
CDR3 protein: CSAPGLGRDNEQFF

clone size: many
V gene: TRBV28
D gene: TRBD1
J gene: TRBJ2-1
CDR3 DNA: TGTGCCAGCAGTTCCGGAGGGGACAGGATCCCCCCCCAGTTCTTC
CDR3 protein: CASSSGGDRIPPQFF

clone size: few
V gene: TRBV28
D gene: TRBD1
J gene: TRBJ2-5
CDR3 DNA: TGTGCCAGCAGTTCCGGGACAGGTTTGGACTTC
CDR3 protein: CASSSGTGLDF

clone size: NA
V gene: TRBV20-1
D gene: TRBD2
J gene: TRBJ2-1
CDR3 DNA: TGCAGTGTCGCAAACTGGGTAGCGGGATACAATGAGCAGTTCTTC
CDR3 protein: CSVANWVAGYNEQFF

clone size: few
V gene: TRBV3-1
D gene: NA
J gene: TRBJ2-7
CDR3 DNA: TGTGCCAGCAGCCAGGGCGACCGGGAGCTAGACTACGAGCAGTACTTC
CDR3 protein: CASSQGDRELDYEQYF

clone size: many
V gene: TRBV28
D gene: NA
J gene: TRBJ2-6
CDR3 DNA: TGTGCCAGCAGAAACTCTGGGGCCAACGTCCTGACTTTC
CDR3 protein: CASRNSGANVLTF

clone size: few
V gene: TRBV11-2
D gene: NA
J gene: TRBJ1-3
CDR3 DNA: TGTGCCAGCAGCTTGCGGACTACCCCCTCTGGAAACACCATATATTTT
CDR3 protein: CASSLRTTPSGNTIYF

clone size: few
V gene: TRBV12-3/TRBV12-4
D gene: NA
J gene: TRBJ1-6
CDR3 DNA: TGTGCCAGCAGTTTAGATGGTTTGCAGGGGATCACTTATAATTCACCCCTCCACTTT
CDR3 protein: CASSLDGLQGITYNSPLHF

clone size: NA
V gene: TRBV5-1
D gene: TRBD1
J gene: TRBJ1-6
CDR3 DNA: TGCGCCAGCAGCCCGACAGGGGCCAAACATTCACCCCTCCACTTT
CDR3 protein: CASSPTGAKHSPLHF

clone size: NA
V gene: TRBV6-2/TRBV6-3
D gene: TRBD2
J gene: TRBJ2-3
CDR3 DNA: TGTGCCAGCAGATCGGGGGGTACCACAGATACGCAGTATTTT
CDR3 protein: CASRSGGTTDTQYF

clone size: many
V gene: TRBV27
D gene: TRBD2
J gene: TRBJ2-7
CDR3 DNA: TGTGCCAGCAGTCCGAGCCTTAGCGGGAGTTACGAGCAGTACTTC
CDR3 protein: CASSPSLSGSYEQYF

clone size: NA
V gene: TRBV6-5
D gene: NA
J gene: TRBJ2-7
CDR3 DNA: TGTGCCAGCAGTTACTCGCGGACAGACTTCGGCTACGAGCAGTACTTC
CDR3 protein: CASSYSRTDFGYEQYF

clone size: NA
V gene: TRBV24-1
D gene: NA
J gene: TRBJ2-1
CDR3 DNA: TGTGCCACCAGTGATTACAGGATTAATGAGCAGTTCTTC
CDR3 protein: CATSDYRINEQFF

clone size: NA
V gene: TRBV20-1
D gene: NA
J gene: TRBJ1-6
CDR3 DNA: TGCAGTGCTAGAGCTAGGGAAGTCTCCTATAATTCACCCCTCCACTTT
CDR3 protein: CSARAREVSYNSPLHF

clone size: few
V gene: TRBV19
D gene: TRBD1
J gene: TRBJ2-4
CDR3 DNA: TGTGCCAGTAGGAGACAGGGAGATGACATTCAGTACTTC
CDR3 protein: CASRRQGDDIQYF

clone size: many
V gene: TRBV18
D gene: TRBD1
J gene: TRBJ1-1
CDR3 DNA: TGTGCCAGCTCACCAAGCAGGGGGGACACTGAAGCTTTCTTT
CDR3 protein: CASSPSRGDTEAFF

clone size: few
V gene: TRBV6-2/TRBV6-3
D gene: TRBD1
J gene: TRBJ1-2
CDR3 DNA: TGTGCCAGCAGCGCCTCCGGGACAGGGGCCTATGGCTACACCTTC
CDR3 protein: CASSASGTGAYGYTF

clone size: few
V gene: TRBV6-1
D gene: NA
J gene: TRBJ2-5
CDR3 DNA: TGTGCCAGCATGGGCGACGCCCGGGAGACCCAGTACTTC
CDR3 protein: CASMGDARETQYF

clone size: many
V gene: TRBV12-3/TRBV12-4
D gene: NA
J gene: TRBJ2-7
CDR3 DNA: TGTGCCAGCAGCCCTCGAATAGGTAACTACGAGCAGTACTTC
CDR3 protein: CASSPRIGNYEQYF

clone size: NA
V gene: TRBV20-1
D gene: NA
J gene: TRBJ1-4
CDR3 DNA: TGCAGTGCTAGAGTCTCCGGACAGCTTAATGAAAAACTGTTTTTT
CDR3 protein: CSARVSGQLNEKLFF

clone size: NA
V gene: TRBV18
D gene: TRBD1
J gene: TRBJ2-5
CDR3 DNA: TGTGCCAGCTCTCCCGACAGGGCCGCGGGGACCCAGTACTTC
CDR3 protein: CASSPDRAAGTQYF

clone size: NA
V gene: TRBV29-1
D gene: NA
J gene: TRBJ2-5
CDR3 DNA: TGCAGCGTTGCAGCCGTTAAAGAGACCCAGTACTTC
CDR3 protein: CSVAAVKETQYF

clone size: NA
V gene: TRBV20-1
D gene: NA
J gene: TRBJ2-7
CDR3 DNA: TGCAGTGCTAGATTTCAGGGGGGACTTTACGAGCAGTACTTC
CDR3 protein: CSARFQGGLYEQYF

clone size: NA
V gene: TRBV29-1
D gene: NA
J gene: TRBJ1-4
CDR3 DNA: TGCAGCGTTGTGACTGAAAAACTGTTTTTT
CDR3 protein: CSVVTEKLFF

clone size: few
V gene: TRBV20-1
D gene: NA
J gene: TRBJ1-2
CDR3 DNA: TGCAGTGCTTCGGACAGTTCGACGTATGGCTACACCTTC
CDR3 protein: CSASDSSTYGYTF

clone size: few
V gene: TRBV4-3
D gene: NA
J gene: TRBJ2-2
CDR3 DNA: TGCGCCAGCAGCCAAGCCTCGGGGGCCACCGGGGAGCTGTTTTTT
CDR3 protein: CASSQASGATGELFF

clone size: many
V gene: TRBV28
D gene: NA
J gene: TRBJ2-2
CDR3 DNA: TGTGCCAGCAGTTCCGGACTAAACACCGGGGAGCTGTTTTTT
CDR3 protein: CASSSGLNTGELFF

clone size: NA
V gene: TRBV6-5
D gene: NA
J gene: TRBJ2-2
CDR3 DNA: TGTGCCAGCGGCTACGTCGGGGAGCTGTTTTTT
CDR3 protein: CASGYVGELFF

clone size: many
V gene: TRBV27
D gene: NA
J gene: TRBJ2-1
CDR3 DNA: TGTGCCAGCAGTCCGACCTGGTGGAATGAGCAGTTCTTC
CDR3 protein: CASSPTWWNEQFF

clone size: NA
V gene: TRBV5-1
D gene: TRBD1
J gene: TRBJ2-3
CDR3 DNA: TGCGCCAGCAGCGGAAACCCACAGGGGGCACTTCGCACAGTTACGCAGTATTTT
CDR3 protein: CASSGNPQGALRTVTQYF

clone size: NA
V gene: TRBV20-1
D gene: TRBD2
J gene: TRBJ2-1
CDR3 DNA: TGCAGTGCTAGTAGTTTCGCGGGGGGGGCCTACAATGAGCAGTTCTTC
CDR3 protein: CSASSFAGGAYNEQFF

clone size: many
V gene: TRBV7-9
D gene: NA
J gene: TRBJ2-7
CDR3 DNA: TGTGCCAGCAGCTTAGGAGCGCGAGAGCAGTACTTC
CDR3 protein: CASSLGAREQYF